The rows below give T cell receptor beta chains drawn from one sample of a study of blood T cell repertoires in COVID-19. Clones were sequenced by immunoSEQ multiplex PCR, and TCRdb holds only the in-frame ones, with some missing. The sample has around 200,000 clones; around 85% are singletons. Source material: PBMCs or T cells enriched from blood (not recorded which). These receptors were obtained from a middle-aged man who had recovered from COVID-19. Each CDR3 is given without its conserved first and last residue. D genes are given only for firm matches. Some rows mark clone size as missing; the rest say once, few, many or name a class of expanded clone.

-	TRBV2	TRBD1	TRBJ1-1	ARADRVTEAF
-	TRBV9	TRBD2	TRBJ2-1	ASSVLSGSSYNEQF
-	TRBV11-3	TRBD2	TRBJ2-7	ASSPSGTSYEQY
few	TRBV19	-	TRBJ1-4	ASSSEARAGGEKLF
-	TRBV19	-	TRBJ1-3	ASSIAPDTLSGNTIY
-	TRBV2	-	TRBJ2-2	ASTSIGELF
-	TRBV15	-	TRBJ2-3	ATSRDRVGDTQY
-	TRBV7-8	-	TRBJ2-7	ASSLSGFQNYEQY
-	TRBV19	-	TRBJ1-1	ASSIVAGRGTEAF
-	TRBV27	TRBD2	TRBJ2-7	ASSLRREPSYEQY
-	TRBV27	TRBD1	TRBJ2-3	ASSFRPVNEQGSTDTQY
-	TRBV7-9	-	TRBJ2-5	ASSSTGEETQY
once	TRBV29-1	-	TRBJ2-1	SVTGTLNFRLSNNEQF
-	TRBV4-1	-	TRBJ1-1	ASSQPDRDTEAF
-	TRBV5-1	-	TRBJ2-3	ASSRGSTDTQY
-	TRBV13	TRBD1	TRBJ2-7	ASSLRGQLYEQY
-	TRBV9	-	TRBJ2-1	ASSDSNSYNEQF
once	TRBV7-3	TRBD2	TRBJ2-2	ASSLTSGANTGELF
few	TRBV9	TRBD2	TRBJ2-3	ASSVYSGRSDTQY
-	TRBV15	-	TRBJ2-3	ATSRSMSGVTDTQY
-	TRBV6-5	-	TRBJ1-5	ASRQQGYSNQPQH
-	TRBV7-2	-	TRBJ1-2	ASSLAQGPHYGYT
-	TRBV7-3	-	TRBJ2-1	ASSLGHFSSYNEQF
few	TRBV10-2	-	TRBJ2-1	ASSTSGNYNEQF
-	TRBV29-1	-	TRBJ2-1	SVAGSSYNEQF
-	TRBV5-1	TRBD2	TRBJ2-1	ASSLNDPRTSGKYEQF